The 28 T cell receptor beta chains below come from one sample, sequenced in a study of blood T cells in healthy people across ages. A second PCR of roughly 6 to 12 cycles used a sample-barcoded 5' primer and a J-beta primer mix. Each CDR3 protein gets one entry after TCRdb re-called the 5' RACE reads with MiXCR. Here the sample spans about 1.8 million distinct CDR3 sequences, around 48% being singletons. The sample comprised blood. The receptors here all came from a woman aged 40 to 50 in good health.

The chain carries TRBV11-2 and TRBJ2-7, with 8 bases aligning to TRBD2. In germline, CDR1 is SGHAT, CDR2 FQNNGV. Trimming took 5 bases from V and 2 from J; bases not matched to a gene: 8. The CDR3 runs 15 residues. CDR3 sequence reads: CASSRTSPTTYEQYF. The CDR3 DNA reads as TGTGCCAGCAGCCGGACTAGCCCAACTACCTACGAGCAGTACTTC.

V gene TRBV11-2 combines with J gene TRBJ2-5, with a weak D call TRBD1 (6 bases). The V gene lost 4 bases and the J gene lost 7 bases, with 13 bases spanning the gap. CDR3 size: 13 residues. Germline values: CDR1 SGHAT, CDR2 FQNNGV. The CDR3: CASSSTGPGTQYF. DNA for the CDR3: TGTGCCAGCAGCTCGACAGGCCCGGGGACCCAGTACTTC.

J is TRBJ2-1 and V is TRBV6-2 or TRBV6-3, with a weak D call TRBD2 (5 bases). The CDR3 is 14 residues long. Trimming shortened V by 2 bases and J by 5 bases, and 10 bases separated the two germline ends. Germline V gives CDR1 MNHEY, CDR2 SVGEGT. CDR3 sequence reads: CASSYRASNNEQFF. In DNA form, the CDR3 reads TGTGCCAGCAGTTACAGGGCTAGCAACAATGAGCAGTTCTTC.

The chain couples TRBV29-1 to TRBJ2-1; D may correspond to TRBD1 or TRBD2 (6 bases each). The CDR3 runs to 13 residues. Germline V gives CDR1 SQVTM, CDR2 ANQGSEA. The germline V and J ends were trimmed by 3 bases and 9 bases, with 15 bases remaining between them. Written as DNA, the CDR3 is TGCAGCGTTGATTCGGGGGCCAACACTGAGCAGTTCTTC. Its translation is CSVDSGANTEQFF.

This clonotype has more than one count but fewer than ten. This chain joins TRBV12-3 or TRBV12-4 and TRBJ2-3, with D possibly being TRBD1 or TRBD2 (7 bases each). The CDR3 consists of 13 residues. V lost 4 bases to trimming and J lost 11 bases, with 16 bases between them. The CDR3 region has the DNA TGTGCCAGCAGTTATCGACAGGGAGGGGAGCAGTATTTT. Translated: CASSYRQGGEQYF.

The rearrangement links TRBV6-5 to TRBJ1-5; perhaps TRBD1 as D (6 bases). CDR1 is MNHEY and CDR2 is SVGAGI in the germline V gene. V shed 7 bases and J shed 4 bases, with 17 bases lying between them. The CDR3 contains 15 residues. The CDR3 sequence: CASKVTGGANQPQHF. The CDR3 DNA reads TGTGCCAGCAAGGTAACCGGGGGCGCGAATCAGCCCCAGCATTTT.

In this sample, this clonotype turned up a few times. The chain uses TRBV3-1 and TRBJ1-2, with a weak D call TRBD1 (6 bases). V was trimmed by 4 bases and J by 2 bases, leaving 14 bases between them. CDR1 is LGHDT and CDR2 is YNNKEL in the germline V gene (reference sequence). The length of the CDR3 is 15 residues. This chain's CDR3 is CASSPQARGNYGYTF. CDR3 sequence (DNA): TGTGCCAGCAGCCCACAGGCTAGGGGGAACTATGGCTACACCTTC. Full variable domain (rest looked up from reference TRBV3-1 and TRBJ1-2): DTAVSQTPKYLVTQMGNDKSIKCEQNLGHDTMYWYKQDSKKFLKIMFSYNNKELIINETVPNRFSPKSPDKAHLNLHINSLELGDSAVYFCASSPQARGNYGYTFGSGTRLTVV.

The chain joins TRBV24-1 to TRBJ2-6; 8 positions match TRBD1. CDR3 size: 22 residues. Trimming took 3 bases from V and 3 from J; bases not matched to a gene: 21. CDR1 and CDR2 (germline): KGHDR, SFDVKD. The DNA of the CDR3 is TGTGCCACCAGTGATCACCCCGGACTAACCGGGACAGGCTTTAATGGGGCCAACGTCCTGACTTTC. Protein product: CATSDHPGLTGTGFNGANVLTF.

This clonotype was found a few times. This chain joins TRBV24-1 and TRBJ2-5, with D maybe TRBD1 (5 bases). Between the trimmed V and J ends, which lost 5 bases and 2 bases, there was a span of 14 bases. CDR1 is KGHDR and CDR2 is SFDVKD in the germline V gene. The CDR3 totals 15 residues. The CDR3 region has the DNA TGTGCCACCAGTGGAAGGGGTGTAGAGCAAGAGACCCAGTACTTC. Translation: CATSGRGVEQETQYF.

In its sample, this clonotype was seen a few times. The CDR3 bases are TGCGCCAGCAGCAGGAAGACAGAAGGTACGGAACCGGGTCCCTATGGCTACACCTTC. Translated, it gives CASSRKTEGTEPGPYGYTF. This chain joins TRBV5-1 and TRBJ1-2; D possibly corresponds to TRBD1 (5 bases). The V and J ends lost 4 bases and 4 bases respectively, with 29 bases between them. Germline CDR1 and CDR2: SGHRS and YFSETQ. CDR3 length: 19 amino acids.

The chain combines TRBV15 with TRBJ1-5, with 7 bases matching TRBD1. The junction had 7 bases not matched to a gene; V was cut back by 4 bases and J by 7 bases. The length of the CDR3 is 14 residues. Germline CDR1 reads LNHNV; CDR2 reads YYDKDF (reference sequence). The CDR3 here is CATSISQGTQPQHF. Written as DNA, the CDR3 is TGTGCCACCAGCATTTCACAGGGGACGCAGCCCCAGCATTTT.

This clonotype occurred a few times. V gene TRBV28 combines with J gene TRBJ2-7; D might be TRBD1 (6 bases). The CDR3 runs 13 residues. Trimming stripped 6 bases from V and 7 bases from J, with 16 bases between. The germline V gene encodes CDR1 MDHEN and CDR2 SYDVKM. The CDR3 sequence is CASSHRVPGEQYF. CDR3 bases: TGTGCCAGCAGCCACAGGGTCCCGGGGGAGCAGTACTTC.

This clonotype turned up a few times. The V gene is TRBV6-6, the J gene TRBJ2-7; possibly TRBD1 for D (5 bases). The CDR3 is 15 residues long. The V and J ends lost 7 bases and 3 bases respectively, with 19 bases between them. Germline-derived CDR1 and CDR2 are MNHNY and SVGAGI (reference sequence). The CDR3 DNA reads as TGTGCCAGCACCCAGACAGTACAGAAGAGCTACGAGCAGTACTTC. Translated: CASTQTVQKSYEQYF.

This clonotype was counted only a few times. The chain recombines TRBV6-6 with TRBJ2-7, with TRBD2 matching over 9 bases. Germline CDR1 reads MNHNY; CDR2 reads SVGAGI (reference sequence). J was trimmed by 6 bases and V by 10 bases; bases with no gene match: 16. This CDR3 spans 15 amino acids. CDR3 coding DNA: TGTGCCACCGCTGGTAGCGGGGGTAACTCTGGCGAGCAGTACTTC. Residues: CATAGSGGNSGEQYF.

This clonotype was found a few times. The rearrangement uses TRBV10-3 and TRBJ2-3; possible D gene TRBD2, 6 bases. The germline V gene encodes CDR1 ENHRY and CDR2 SYGVKD. The CDR3 extends over 15 amino acids. V lost 4 bases and J lost 2, with 13 bases in between. The CDR3 sequence is CAISATGGNTDTQYF. For the CDR3, the DNA is TGTGCCATCAGTGCAACCGGCGGGAACACAGATACGCAGTATTTT.

The chain recombines TRBV10-3 with TRBJ2-7; possible D gene TRBD1, 6 bases. The CDR3 totals 13 residues. V was trimmed by 3 bases and J by 6 bases, leaving 12 bases between them. Germline CDR1 and CDR2: ENHRY and SYGVKD. As DNA, the CDR3 is TGTGCCATCAGTGAAGGGGGTTCGCGCGAGCAGTACTTC. It specifies CAISEGGSREQYF.

This clonotype was counted a few times. This chain connects TRBV27 to TRBJ2-3; 12 nucleotides align to TRBD2. With 11 bases clipped from V and 3 bases from J, the junction kept 6 bases outside the gene matches. Germline V gene data show CDR1 as MNHEY and CDR2 as SMNVEV (reference sequence). The CDR3 loop spans 14 amino acids. CDR3 sequence (DNA): TGTGCCTGCCGAGGGACTAGCGGGACAGATACGCAGTATTTT. Its protein product is CACRGTSGTDTQYF.

Comments on this clonotype: An end of the junction differs from the germline gene, which may be a read error. The DNA of the CDR3 is TGTGCCAGTCACAAAGGTCAGGCGGCGGGTGCAGGGGCCGACGTCCTGACTTTC. Amino acids: CASHKGQAAGAGADVLTF. This chain uses TRBV4-2 with TRBJ2-6; a possible D gene is TRBD1 (6 bases). Germline V lookup: CDR1 LGHNA, CDR2 YNFKEQ. The CDR3 loop spans 18 amino acids.

The chain has TRBV4-2 and TRBJ2-7; no firm D call. Germline V gives CDR1 LGHNA, CDR2 YNFKEQ. CDR3 length: 16 amino acids. The V and J ends lost 1 base and 0 bases respectively, with 13 bases between them. In DNA form, the CDR3 reads TGTGCCAGCAGCCAAGTTTCTGGGGTCACCTCCTACGAGCAGTACTTC. It encodes CASSQVSGVTSYEQYF.

The chain uses TRBV20-1 and TRBJ2-1; TRBD2 aligns across 10 bases. CDR3 length equals 13 residues. Germline CDR1 and CDR2: DFQATT and SNEGSKA (reference sequence). CDR3 sequence reads: CSLAGAPNNEQFF. CDR3 nucleotide sequence: TGCAGCCTAGCGGGGGCCCCAAACAATGAGCAGTTCTTC.

The genes are TRBV4-3 and TRBJ1-2; D is unclear. Germline CDR1 reads LGHNA; CDR2 reads YSLEER. V lost 1 base, J lost 4 bases, and 10 bases lay in between. The CDR3 contains 14 residues. The DNA for the CDR3 is TGCGCCAGCAGCCAAGCAGAGCCTTTCTATGGCTACACCTTC. Translating gives CASSQAEPFYGYTF.

V is TRBV27 and J is TRBJ1-2; 9 nucleotides match TRBD1. The V gene end was trimmed by 6 bases and the J gene end by 8 bases; junction bases not matched to a gene: 19. The germline V gene has CDR1 MNHEY and CDR2 SMNVEV (reference sequence). The CDR3 length is 17 residues. The CDR3 nucleotides read TGTGCCAGCAGCTTCTTTGGACAGGGGTGGGATTCAGAGGGCTACACCTTC. This encodes CASSFFGQGWDSEGYTF.

In its sample, this clonotype was seen once. The chain has TRBV5-1 and TRBJ1-5; tentatively, D is TRBD1 (6 bases). V dropped 1 base and J dropped 0 bases, with 14 bases sitting between them. This CDR3 region has 17 residues. Looked up from germline, CDR1 is SGHRS and CDR2 is YFSETQ. As DNA, the CDR3 is TGCGCCAGCAGCTTGCGTCCACAGGGCGATAGCAATCAGCCCCAGCATTTT. Protein sequence: CASSLRPQGDSNQPQHF.

This clonotype occurred once. The chain carries TRBV18 and TRBJ2-7; D is undetermined. V was trimmed by 8 bases and J by 1 base, leaving 12 bases between them. The CDR3 loop spans 13 amino acids. Germline V gene sequence: CDR1 KGHSH, CDR2 LQKENI. The CDR3, as DNA: TGTGCCAGCGCCCAACCGGGTTCCTACGAGCAGTACTTC. Amino acid sequence: CASAQPGSYEQYF.

The J gene is TRBJ1-2, the V gene TRBV7-2, with a weak D call TRBD1 (6 bases). There are 15 residues in the CDR3. CDR1 is SGHTA, CDR2 FQGNSA, per germline. The V end was cut by 1 base, the J end by 4 bases, with 13 bases between. The CDR3 protein is CASSLGGDTGYGYTF. The CDR3 DNA sequence: TGTGCCAGCAGCTTAGGAGGGGACACGGGCTATGGCTACACCTTC.

The rearrangement uses TRBV4-2 and TRBJ1-1, with no clear D. V lost 0 bases and J lost 12, with 14 bases in between. The CDR3 sequence is 13 residues long. CDR1 is LGHNA, CDR2 YNFKEQ, per germline. CDR3 region: CASSQDLGRETFF. The CDR3 nucleotides read TGTGCCAGCAGCCAAGACTTGGGAAGGGAAACTTTCTTT.

The J gene is TRBJ2-7, the V gene TRBV20-1, with D possibly being TRBD1 (6 bases). The J call is in doubt because the DNA end fits TRBJ2-5 better. The CDR3 loop spans 15 amino acids. The germline gives CDR1 DFQATT, CDR2 SNEGSKA (reference sequence). CDR3 nucleotides: TGCAGTGCCCCCAAACAAGGGGGTACGTCGGAGACCCAGTACTTC. Its protein product is CSAPKQGGTSETQYF.

V gene TRBV3-1 combines with J gene TRBJ2-3; perhaps TRBD2 as D (6 bases). This CDR3 has 18 amino acids. V lost 0 bases and J lost 1, with 17 bases in between. CDR1 is LGHDT and CDR2 is YNNKEL in the germline V gene (reference sequence). The CDR3 here is CASSQDLGPGGGTDTQYF. CDR3 nucleotide sequence: TGTGCCAGCAGCCAAGATCTTGGCCCCGGCGGGGGCACAGATACGCAGTATTTT.